This TCR beta chain came from a study of T cell clonality in common variable immunodeficiency. CDR1 and CDR2 (germline): SGHTA, FQGNSA. The CDR3 is 17 residues long. The trim removed 0 bases at V and 3 bases at J, leaving 4 bases unmatched. Caucasian heritage predominated among both patients and controls. Donors gave about 5 to 8 ml heparinized peripheral whole blood. With respect to this clone: The read is 3 residues too short to cover the CDR3 end, so that end is filled in from the germline J gene.

Profiled with immunoSEQ multiplex PCR; TCRdb holds only in-frame clones, not every one. The profile covers some 54,000 clones, none occurring a single time. The TCR originated in a person aged 18 to 75 in good health. What was sequenced was peripheral blood mononuclear cells. V usage is TRBV7-2 and J usage is TRBJ2-3; 12 nucleotides match TRBD2. The CDR3 sequence is CASSLALAGGLTDTQYF. Incomplete CDR3 DNA: TGTGCCAGCAGCTTAGCCCTAGCGGGGGGGCTTACAGATACG. The whole variable domain, filled in from reference TRBV7-2 and TRBJ2-3, reads GAGVSQSPSNKVTEKGKDVELRCDPISGHTALYWYRQSLGQGLEFLIYFQGNSAPDKSGLPSDRFSAERTGGSVSTLTIQRTQQEDSAVYLCASSLALAGGLTDTQYFGPGTRLTVL.